The 25 T cell receptor beta chains given below trace back to one sample, sequenced in a study of regulatory T cells in long-lasting Graves disease. Combining iRepertoire HTBI primers with Arm-PCR of CDR3 regions, the authors built TCR beta libraries. A single record per CDR3 protein comes from TCRdb applying MiXCR to the multiplex PCR reads. The table includes 250,000 to 400,000 distinct CDR3 sequences, 15% to 20% detected once. Time point defined: newly diagnosed GD, antithyroid drugs for less than 3 months. Scientists built the TCR library using RNA that was extracted from PBMCs. The starting material was peripheral blood mononuclear cells (PBMCs), obtained at new diagnosis, from a patient treated with antithyroid drugs. All receptors derive from a female donor with Graves disease.

This clonotype was recorded at least ten times. The chain has TRBV10-2 and TRBJ1-3; D possibly corresponds to TRBD1 (5 bases). CDR1 is WSHSY, CDR2 SAAADI, per germline. V lost 4 bases and J 0 bases, leaving 13 bases between the germline ends. The CDR3 length is 16 residues. CDR3 DNA: TGCGCCAGCAGTGGCTTCCAAGGGGCCTCTGGAAACACCATATATTTT. This gives the protein CASSGFQGASGNTIYF.

In the case of this clonotype: This could be a read error, since a much larger clone is one nucleotide away. The genes are TRBV6-5 and TRBJ2-7; D is possibly TRBD2 (6 bases). V was shortened by 2 bases and J by 6 bases, with 14 bases between the two germline ends. CDR1 is MNHEY, CDR2 SVGAGI, per germline. This CDR3 region has 14 residues. The CDR3 is CASSYGRDFCEQYF. The CDR3 DNA reads as TGTGCCAGCAGTTACGGGCGGGATTTCTGCGAGCAGTACTTC.

On this clonotype: A much larger clone lies one base from this, so it may be a read error. The chain links TRBV24-1 to TRBJ2-5; D is unclear. The J call may not be correct, given that the DNA end is closer to TRBJ2-1. Germline CDR1 KGHDR, CDR2 SFDVKD. The CDR3 loop spans 14 amino acids. In DNA form, the CDR3 reads TGTGCCACCAGTGGCCGGACGTCCCGCAATGAGCAGTTCTTC. This gives the protein CATSGRTSRNEQFF.

Concerning this clonotype itself: This may stem from a read error, because a much larger clone lies one nucleotide away. The chain employs TRBV27 and TRBJ2-1; no definite D call. The CDR3 length is 14 residues. V was cut by 0 bases and J by 10 bases, with 13 bases left in between. In germline, CDR1 is MNHEY, CDR2 SMNVEV (reference sequence). This CDR3 reads CASSLSRLTKEQFF. CDR3 DNA: TGTGCCAGCAGTTTATCCCGTCTGACCAAGGAGCAGTTCTTC.

The genes are TRBV7-9 and TRBJ2-3; tentatively, D is TRBD1 (5 bases). The V end was cut by 5 bases, the J end by 2 bases, with 17 bases between. The V gene's germline CDR1 is SEHNR and CDR2 FQNEAQ (reference sequence). This CDR3 has 16 amino acids. The CDR3 region has the DNA TGTGCCAGCAGCGCTAAAAGGCAGGGTTTCACAGATACGCAGTATTTT. The encoded protein is CASSAKRQGFTDTQYF.

This clonotype was counted at least ten times. V gene TRBV5-1 combines with J gene TRBJ2-3, with 9 nucleotides matching TRBD1. The ends lost 3 bases at V and 5 bases at J; junction bases unmatched: 1. Germline V gene sequence: CDR1 SGHRS, CDR2 YFSETQ. This CDR3 contains 13 residues. CDR3 coding DNA: TGCGCCAGCAGCTGGACAGGGGAAGATACGCAGTATTTT. Protein: CASSWTGEDTQYF.

CDR3 bases: TGCGCCAGCAGTGAGTGGGCTAGCGGGACCTACGGTGAGCAGTTCTTC. This codes for CASSEWASGTYGEQFF. The genes are TRBV10-2 and TRBJ2-1; 9 bases align to TRBD2. The V gene's germline CDR1 is WSHSY and CDR2 SAAADI. V was pared by 1 base and J by 9 bases, with 10 bases of the junction left unmatched. The CDR3 extends over 16 amino acids.

This clonotype was found many times. The chain links TRBV13 to TRBJ1-1, with D possibly matching TRBD1 (6 bases). In germline, CDR1 is PRHDT, CDR2 FYEKMQ (reference sequence). This CDR3 spans 12 amino acids. Trimming took 3 bases from V and 10 from J, leaving 12 bases between them. CDR3 amino acids: CASSLGGSGAFF. The DNA for the CDR3 is TGTGCCAGCAGCTTGGGGGGCTCGGGAGCTTTCTTT.

This clonotype was counted ten times or more. V is TRBV28 and J is TRBJ2-1; TRBD2 agrees at 8 bases. There are 13 residues in the CDR3. Trimming took 7 bases from V and 8 from J; bases not matched to a gene: 7. The germline gives CDR1 MDHEN, CDR2 SYDVKM. CDR3 sequence (DNA): TGTGCCAGCAACTTAGCGGGAACGGATGAGCAGTTCTTC. Encoded protein: CASNLAGTDEQFF.

This clonotype came up many times. This rearrangement joins TRBV12-3 or TRBV12-4 to TRBJ2-7; TRBD1 aligns across 12 bases. There are 15 residues in the CDR3. J was trimmed by 4 bases and V by 6 bases; bases with no gene match: 7. The CDR3 DNA follows: TGTGCCAGCAGGGGACAGGGGGCACAACCTTACGAGCAGTACTTC. Translated: CASRGQGAQPYEQYF.

This clonotype was observed at least ten times. The chain carries TRBV7-9 and TRBJ2-5; tentative D call: TRBD1 (5 bases). V was trimmed by 6 bases and J by 5 bases, leaving 16 bases between them. Germline-derived CDR1 and CDR2 are SEHNR and FQNEAQ (reference sequence). There are 14 residues in the CDR3. CDR3 amino acids: CASSLDTSKETQYF. Written as DNA, the CDR3 is TGTGCCAGCAGTTTGGACACCTCCAAGGAGACCCAGTACTTC.

Many counts were recorded for this clonotype. The chain is built from TRBV12-3 or TRBV12-4 and TRBJ2-7; D might be TRBD1 or TRBD2, each matching 5 bases. This CDR3 is 14 amino acids long. With 4 bases removed from V and 3 bases from J, the gap between germline ends came to 13 bases. The CDR3 is CASSWDHPRYEQYF. The DNA of the CDR3 is TGTGCCAGCAGTTGGGACCATCCCCGCTACGAGCAGTACTTC.

This clonotype has a count of ten or more. The rearrangement links TRBV6-1 to TRBJ2-1, with 8 nucleotides matching TRBD2. The junction had 3 bases not matched to a gene; V was cut back by 0 bases and J by 5 bases. The CDR3 is 15 residues long. Germline V gene data show CDR1 as MNHNS and CDR2 as SASEGT. The chain's CDR3 is CASSEASGRDNEQFF. The CDR3 coding sequence is TGTGCCAGCAGTGAAGCCAGCGGGAGAGACAATGAGCAGTTCTTC.

This clonotype was counted ten times or more. The chain uses TRBV18 and TRBJ1-2; 7 bases agree with TRBD1. Germline CDR1 is KGHSH and CDR2 is LQKENI. The CDR3 is 13 residues long. V was clipped by 8 bases and J by 4 bases; unmatched bases: 7. CDR3 bases: TGTGCCAGCAGCCCGGGACAGACCTATGGCTACACCTTC. Translated, it gives CASSPGQTYGYTF.

The CDR3 protein is CASSKEGAVTGELFF. The CDR3 nucleotides read TGTGCCAGCAGTAAGGAGGGGGCAGTCACCGGGGAGCTGTTTTTT. The chain combines TRBV6-1 with TRBJ2-2, with D possibly matching TRBD1 (7 bases). This CDR3 has 15 residues. The germline CDR1 and CDR2 sequences are MNHNS and SASEGT. Trimming stripped 5 bases from V and 4 bases from J, with 14 bases between.

This clonotype came up a few times. The V call is TRBV25-1, the J call TRBJ2-2; weak D call: TRBD2 (6 bases). The CDR3 is 14 amino acids. With 7 bases removed from V and 4 bases from J, the gap between germline ends came to 13 bases. Germline CDR1 is MGHDK and CDR2 is SYGVNS. CDR3 region: CASNPGGGTGELFF. CDR3 nucleotide sequence: TGTGCCAGCAATCCTGGGGGAGGCACCGGGGAGCTGTTTTTT.

This sequence joins TRBV5-1 and TRBJ2-7; perhaps TRBD1 as D (5 bases). Germline CDR1 SGHRS, CDR2 YFSETQ. The CDR3 is 13 amino acids. V shed 2 bases and J shed 5 bases, with 11 bases lying between them. The CDR3 region has the DNA TGCGCCAGCAGCTTACAGGTCCTGAACGAGCAGTACTTC. This translates into CASSLQVLNEQYF.

This clonotype was seen only a few times. V is TRBV19 and J is TRBJ1-5; tentatively, D is TRBD1 (5 bases). CDR1 and CDR2 (germline): LNHDA, SQIVND (reference sequence). Trimming took off 5 bases at V and 5 bases at J, with 13 bases between the two ends. The CDR3 is 14 amino acids. For the CDR3, the DNA is TGTGCCAGTAGTCAGGACATTATTGATCAGCCCCAGCATTTT. It specifies CASSQDIIDQPQHF.

The chain employs TRBV7-8 and TRBJ1-4; D not resolved. The CDR3 extends over 15 amino acids. Looked up from germline, CDR1 is SGHVS and CDR2 is FQNEAQ. V lost 2 bases, J lost 0 bases, and 7 bases lay in between. CDR3 in amino acids: CASSLSASTNEKLFF. CDR3 DNA: TGTGCCAGCAGCTTATCCGCTTCAACTAATGAAAAACTGTTTTTT.

Of note for this clonotype: A much larger clone lies a single base off, so this may be a read error. The chain is built from TRBV28 and TRBJ2-1, with D unresolved. Trimming took 3 bases from V and 10 from J, leaving 22 bases between them. Germline V gene data show CDR1 as MDHEN and CDR2 as SYDVKM. The CDR3 loop spans 16 amino acids. CDR3 amino acids: CASSFRSRGLNYEQFF. Written as DNA, the CDR3 is TGTGCCAGCAGTTTCCGGTCGCGAGGTTTGAACTACGAGCAGTTCTTC.

At least ten counts were recorded for this clonotype. The CDR3 spells CASSGDRGAYEQYF. For the CDR3, the DNA is TGTGCCAGCAGCGGGGACAGGGGAGCCTACGAGCAGTACTTC. This chain joins TRBV7-9 and TRBJ2-7, with 10 bases fitting TRBD1. From germline, CDR1 is SEHNR and CDR2 FQNEAQ (reference sequence). With V trimmed by 5 bases and J by 2 bases, 3 bases remained unmatched. The CDR3 contains 14 residues. Complete variable domain (other parts from reference TRBV7-9 and TRBJ2-7): DTGVSQNPRHKITKRGQNVTFRCDPISEHNRLYWYRQTLGQGPEFLTYFQNEAQLEKSRLLSDRFSAERPKGSFSTLEIQRTEQGDSAMYLCASSGDRGAYEQYFGPGTRLTVT.

On this clonotype: The likely explanation is a read error, given a far larger clone one base away. This sequence joins TRBV2 and TRBJ1-4, with TRBD1 identical over 10 bases. V shed 4 bases and J 8 bases; nucleotides not matched to a gene: 4. Germline V gene sequence: CDR1 SNHLY, CDR2 FYNNEI. The CDR3 runs to 14 residues. CDR3 DNA: TGTGCCAGCAGTGGGACAGGGGGAGGCGAAAAACTGTTTTTT. The encoded protein is CASSGTGGGEKLFF.

This clonotype was picked up many times. The chain employs TRBV18 and TRBJ2-2; TRBD2 agrees at 9 bases. Germline V gene lookup returns CDR1 KGHSH and CDR2 LQKENI. The CDR3 has 18 amino acids. The V gene end was trimmed by 3 bases and the J gene end by 4 bases; junction bases not matched to a gene: 12. The DNA of the CDR3 is TGTGCCAGCTCACCCTCCCTCGTAGCGGGAGACAGCACCGGGGAGCTGTTTTTT. Encoded protein: CASSPSLVAGDSTGELFF.

J is TRBJ2-7 and V is TRBV15, with D perhaps matching TRBD1 (5 bases). The V end lost 1 base, the J end lost 0 bases, and 10 bases lay between the germline ends. Germline V gene lookup returns CDR1 LNHNV and CDR2 YYDKDF (reference sequence). This CDR3 has 15 residues. The CDR3 protein is CATSRARGSSYEQYF. CDR3 DNA: TGTGCCACCAGCAGAGCTAGGGGAAGCTCCTACGAGCAGTACTTC.

This clonotype was counted at least ten times. The chain combines TRBV6-1 with TRBJ1-2; D is undetermined. The CDR3 runs 13 residues. V dropped 1 base and J dropped 4 bases, with 7 bases sitting between them. Germline values: CDR1 MNHNS, CDR2 SASEGT. CDR3 nucleotide sequence: TGTGCCAGCAGTGAAGGCGCCACCTATGGCTACACCTTC. This gives the protein CASSEGATYGYTF.